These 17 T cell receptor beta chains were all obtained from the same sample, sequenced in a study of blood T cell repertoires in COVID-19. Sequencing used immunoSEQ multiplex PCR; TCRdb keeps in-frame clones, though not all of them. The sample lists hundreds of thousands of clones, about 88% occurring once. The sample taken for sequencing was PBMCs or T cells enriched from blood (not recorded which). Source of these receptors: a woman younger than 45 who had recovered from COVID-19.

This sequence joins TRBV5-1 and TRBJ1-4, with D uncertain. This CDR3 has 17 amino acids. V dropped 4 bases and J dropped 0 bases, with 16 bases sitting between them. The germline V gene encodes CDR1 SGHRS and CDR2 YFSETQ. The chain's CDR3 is CASSQLAGGATNEKLFF. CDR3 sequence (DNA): TGCGCCAGCAGCCAGCTTGCGGGCGGTGCAACTAATGAAAAACTGTTTTTT.

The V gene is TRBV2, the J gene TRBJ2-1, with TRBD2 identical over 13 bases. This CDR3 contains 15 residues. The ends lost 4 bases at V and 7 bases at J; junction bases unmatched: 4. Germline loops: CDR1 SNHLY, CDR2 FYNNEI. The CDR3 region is CASSGLAGGGNEQFF. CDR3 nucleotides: TGTGCCAGCAGTGGACTAGCGGGGGGAGGGAATGAGCAGTTCTTC.

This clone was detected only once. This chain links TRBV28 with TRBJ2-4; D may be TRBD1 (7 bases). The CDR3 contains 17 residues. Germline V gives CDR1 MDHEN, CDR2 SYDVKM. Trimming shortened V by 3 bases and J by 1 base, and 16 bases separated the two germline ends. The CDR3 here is CASSFAGRGAAKNIQYF. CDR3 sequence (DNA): TGTGCCAGCAGTTTTGCAGGCAGGGGGGCGGCCAAAAACATTCAGTACTTC.

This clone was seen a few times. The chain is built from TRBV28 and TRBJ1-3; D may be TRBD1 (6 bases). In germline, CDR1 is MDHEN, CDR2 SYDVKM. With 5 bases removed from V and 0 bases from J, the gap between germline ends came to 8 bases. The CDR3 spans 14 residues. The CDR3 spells CASSGRGSGNTIYF. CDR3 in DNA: TGTGCCAGCAGTGGCAGGGGCTCTGGAAACACCATATATTTT.

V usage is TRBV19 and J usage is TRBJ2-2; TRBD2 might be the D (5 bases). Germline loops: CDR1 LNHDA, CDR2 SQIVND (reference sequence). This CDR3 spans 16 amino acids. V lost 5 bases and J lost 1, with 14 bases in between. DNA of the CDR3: TGTGCCAGTAGTGAGGGCATCATCCTGAACACCGGGGAGCTGTTTTTT. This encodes CASSEGIILNTGELFF.

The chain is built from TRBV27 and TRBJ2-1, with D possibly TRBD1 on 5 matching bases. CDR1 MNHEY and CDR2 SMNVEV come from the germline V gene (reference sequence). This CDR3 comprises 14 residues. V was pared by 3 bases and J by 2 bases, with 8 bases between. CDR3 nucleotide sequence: TGTGCCAGCAGTTTTTGGGGCCCCTACAATGAGCAGTTCTTC. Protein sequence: CASSFWGPYNEQFF.

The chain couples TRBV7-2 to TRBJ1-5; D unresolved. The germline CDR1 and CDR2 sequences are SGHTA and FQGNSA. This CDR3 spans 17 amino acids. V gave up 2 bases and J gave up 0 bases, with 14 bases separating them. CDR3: CASSLIRGSPSNQPQHF. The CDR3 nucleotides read TGTGCCAGCAGCTTAATACGGGGTAGTCCTAGCAATCAGCCCCAGCATTTT.

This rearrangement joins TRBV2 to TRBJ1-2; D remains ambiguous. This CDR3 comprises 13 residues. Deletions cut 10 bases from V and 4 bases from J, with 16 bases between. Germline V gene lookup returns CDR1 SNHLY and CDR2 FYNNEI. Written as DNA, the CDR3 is TGTGCCACCACACTTTCTCGAGGCTATGGCTACACCTTC. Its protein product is CATTLSRGYGYTF.

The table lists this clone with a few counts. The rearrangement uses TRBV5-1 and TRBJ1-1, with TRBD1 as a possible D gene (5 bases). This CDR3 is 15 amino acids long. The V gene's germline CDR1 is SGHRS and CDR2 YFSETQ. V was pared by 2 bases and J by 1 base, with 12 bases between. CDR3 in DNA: TGCGCCAGCAGCTTAGTCGGGGGAGGGAACACTGAAGCTTTCTTT. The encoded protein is CASSLVGGGNTEAFF.

The CDR3 DNA follows: TGTGCCATCAGTTCCGCAGGGGGTCAACAAGAGACCCAGTACTTC. This encodes CAISSAGGQQETQYF. The chain joins TRBV10-3 to TRBJ2-5, with 7 bases matching TRBD1. Trimming removed 5 bases from V and 2 bases from J; junction bases left unmatched: 8. This CDR3 region has 15 residues. The V gene's germline CDR1 is ENHRY and CDR2 SYGVKD.

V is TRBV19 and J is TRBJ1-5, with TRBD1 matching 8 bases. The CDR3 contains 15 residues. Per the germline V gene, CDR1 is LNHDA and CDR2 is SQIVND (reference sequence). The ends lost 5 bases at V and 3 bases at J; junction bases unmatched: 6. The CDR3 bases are TGTGCCAGTAGTGGGGGACAGGATCCCAATCAGCCCCAGCATTTT. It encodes CASSGGQDPNQPQHF.

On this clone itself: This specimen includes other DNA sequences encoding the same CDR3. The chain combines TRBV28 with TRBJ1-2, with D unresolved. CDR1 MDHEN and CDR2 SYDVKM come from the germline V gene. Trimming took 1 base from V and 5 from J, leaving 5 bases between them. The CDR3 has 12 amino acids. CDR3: CASSLSGYGYTF. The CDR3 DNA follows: TGTGCCAGCAGTTTATCCGGGTATGGCTACACCTTC.

The CDR3 loop is CASSPNLNTEAFF. Here the CDR3 DNA reads TGTGCCAGCAGCCCTAACTTGAACACTGAAGCTTTCTTT. This chain joins TRBV5-4 and TRBJ1-1, with unresolved D. Per the germline V gene, CDR1 is SGHNT and CDR2 is YYREEE (reference sequence). CDR3 length equals 13 residues. V was cut by 4 bases and J by 0 bases, with 7 bases left in between.

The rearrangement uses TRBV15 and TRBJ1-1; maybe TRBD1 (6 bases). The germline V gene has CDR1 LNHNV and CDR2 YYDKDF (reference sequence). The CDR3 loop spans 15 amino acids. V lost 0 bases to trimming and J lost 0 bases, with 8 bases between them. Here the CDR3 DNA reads TGTGCCACCAGCAGAGAGACAGGCATGAACACTGAAGCTTTCTTT. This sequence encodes CATSRETGMNTEAFF.

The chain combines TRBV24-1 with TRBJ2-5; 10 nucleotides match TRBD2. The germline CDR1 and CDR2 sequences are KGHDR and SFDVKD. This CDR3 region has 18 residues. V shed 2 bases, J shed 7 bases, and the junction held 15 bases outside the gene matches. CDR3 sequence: CATSDSTIAGGWFGTQYF. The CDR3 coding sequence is TGTGCCACCAGTGATTCAACAATAGCGGGGGGTTGGTTCGGGACCCAGTACTTC.

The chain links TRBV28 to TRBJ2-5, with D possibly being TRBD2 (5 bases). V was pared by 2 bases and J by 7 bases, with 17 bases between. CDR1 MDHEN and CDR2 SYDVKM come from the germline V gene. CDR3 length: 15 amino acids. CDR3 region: CASSLGLRSRGTQYF. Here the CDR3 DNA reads TGTGCCAGCAGTTTAGGGTTGCGCAGCCGGGGGACCCAGTACTTC.

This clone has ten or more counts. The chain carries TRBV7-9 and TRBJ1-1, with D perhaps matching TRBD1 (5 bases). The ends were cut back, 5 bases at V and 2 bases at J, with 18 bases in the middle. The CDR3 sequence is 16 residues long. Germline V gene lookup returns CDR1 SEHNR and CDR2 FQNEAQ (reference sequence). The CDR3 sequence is CASSGRGGILNTEAFF. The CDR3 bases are TGTGCCAGCAGCGGTCGCGGGGGTATCCTAAACACTGAAGCTTTCTTT.